This T cell receptor beta chain stems from a study of beta chain features in type 1 diabetes. The table lists this clone with a few counts. The ends were cut back, 5 bases at V and 1 base at J, with 10 bases in the middle. Germline V gene lookup returns CDR1 KGHSH and CDR2 LQKENI. The CDR3 runs 14 residues. Expressed TCRB transcripts were sequenced, since all the RNA that had been isolated was reverse transcribed. This table comes from immunoSEQ multiplex PCR, and its TCRdb copy is limited to in-frame clones, with some not included. The sample consists of some 900,000 clones, around a sixth of them appearing once.

Input material: naive CD4+ T cells from blood. The sequence was collected from a woman between 18 and 29 years old in good health. The chain recombines TRBV18 with TRBJ2-3; no clear D. CDR3 bases: TGTGCCAGCTCAATGCGCTCCGGCACAGATACGCAGTATTTT. This codes for CASSMRSGTDTQYF. Using reference TRBV18 and TRBJ2-3 for the parts outside the CDR3, the full variable domain is NAGVMQNPRHLVRRRGQEARLRCSPMKGHSHVYWYRQLPEEGLKFMVYLQKENIIDESGMPKERFSAEFPKEGPSILRIQQVVRGDSAAYFCASSMRSGTDTQYFGPGTRLTVL.